This T cell receptor (beta chain) stems from a study of technical replicates of blood from four donors. This CDR3 region has 12 residues. Germline values: CDR1 MNHNS, CDR2 SASEGT. V gave up 7 bases and J gave up 7 bases, with 11 bases separating them. This clone has only one observation. The method was immunoSEQ multiplex PCR; TCRdb's version includes in-frame clones alone and lacks a portion of them. This sample has 60,000 or so clones, with more than 95% found just once. The receptor comes from a human donor in good health. The chain couples TRBV6-1 to TRBJ2-1; possibly TRBD2 for D (5 bases). Source material: T cells isolated from PBMCs. CDR3 loop: CASNRRGNEQFF. The CDR3 DNA is TGTGCCAGCAACCGTCGGGGAAATGAGCAGTTCTTC.